The clone carrying this T cell receptor (beta chain) was picked up a small number of times. The data are from a study of response to subunit inactivated influenza vaccine. This CDR3 is 14 amino acids long. The ends lost 0 bases at V and 4 bases at J; junction bases unmatched: 5. Germline loops: CDR1 DFQATT, CDR2 SNEGSKA (reference sequence). TCRdb ran MiXCR on the RT-PCR reads and lists one entry per CDR3 protein. The sample carries under 850,000 distinct CDR3 sequences, approximately 17% recorded once. This sample comprised PBMCs from blood, obtained 4 to 6 days after vaccination. The gene calls are TRBV20-1 and TRBJ2-5, with TRBD2 matching 7 bases. This receptor was taken from a man aged 50-59 years who received an inactivated influenza vaccine. The DNA for the CDR3 is TGCAGTGCTAGAGATTGGGGGGGTGGAGAGACCCAGTACTTC. Its protein product is CSARDWGGGETQYF.